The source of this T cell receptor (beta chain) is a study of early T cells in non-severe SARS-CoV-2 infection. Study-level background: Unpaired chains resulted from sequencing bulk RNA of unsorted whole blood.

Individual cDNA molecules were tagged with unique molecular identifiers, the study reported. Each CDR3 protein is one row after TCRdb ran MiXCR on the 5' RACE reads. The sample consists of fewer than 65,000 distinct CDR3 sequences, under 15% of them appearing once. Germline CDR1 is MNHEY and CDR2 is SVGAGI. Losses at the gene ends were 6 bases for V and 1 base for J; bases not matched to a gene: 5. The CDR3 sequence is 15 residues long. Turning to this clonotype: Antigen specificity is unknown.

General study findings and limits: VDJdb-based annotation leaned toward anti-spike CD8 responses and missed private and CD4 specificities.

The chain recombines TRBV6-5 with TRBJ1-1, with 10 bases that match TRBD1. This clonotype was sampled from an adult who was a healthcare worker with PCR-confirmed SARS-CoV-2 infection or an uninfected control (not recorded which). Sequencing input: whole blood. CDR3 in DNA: TGTGCCAGCAGGGGACAGGGGAGCGGGAACACTGAAGCTTTCTTT. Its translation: CASRGQGSGNTEAFF.